The 9 T cell receptor beta chains presented below share a single source sample, sequenced in a study of T cells after yellow fever vaccination. TCRdb itself ran the 5' RACE reads through MiXCR, one entry per CDR3 protein. The sample comprises a few hundred thousand distinct CDR3 sequences, around 13% of which are singletons, and 3.2% rests with the top ten. Sequences were derived from CD4+ T cells sorted from PBMCs, sampled 15 days after the yellow fever booster vaccination. These receptors originate from a man aged 18 to 29 who received the YFV17D yellow fever vaccine.

V usage is TRBV25-1 and J usage is TRBJ2-7; 8 bases agree with TRBD1. CDR1 is MGHDK and CDR2 is SYGVNS in the germline V gene. CDR3 size: 13 residues. Trimming at V came to 4 bases and at J to 5 bases, leaving 4 bases not matched to a gene. CDR3 amino acids: CASSGQGFNEQYF. Here the CDR3 DNA reads TGTGCCAGCAGTGGACAGGGGTTCAACGAGCAGTACTTC.

This clonotype was seen a handful of times. The chain employs TRBV28 and TRBJ2-1; D may correspond to TRBD1 or TRBD2 (5 bases each). The germline gives CDR1 MDHEN, CDR2 SYDVKM. There are 16 residues in the CDR3. V shed 6 bases and J shed 6 bases, with 21 bases lying between them. The CDR3 loop reads CASSPAPRDAINEQFF. The DNA for the CDR3 is TGTGCCAGCAGCCCAGCCCCCAGGGACGCAATCAATGAGCAGTTCTTC.

The chain has TRBV7-9 and TRBJ2-7; no clear D gene. V was trimmed by 1 base and J by 2 bases, leaving 6 bases between them. The germline V gene has CDR1 SEHNR and CDR2 FQNEAQ (reference sequence). The CDR3 is made up of 13 amino acids. CDR3: CASSLGFAYEQYV. CDR3 coding DNA: TGTGCCAGCAGCTTAGGATTCGCCTACGAGCAGTACGTC.

This clonotype turned up a few times. The CDR3 region has the DNA TGCGCCAGCAGCTTGACAGTCACTAACTATGGCTACACCTTC. Translating it yields CASSLTVTNYGYTF. The genes are TRBV5-1 and TRBJ1-2; no firm D call. The germline CDR1 and CDR2 sequences are SGHRS and YFSETQ. Between the trimmed V and J ends, which lost 1 base and 0 bases, there was a span of 7 bases. The CDR3 covers 14 residues.

This chain uses TRBV6-6 with TRBJ2-5; D is ambiguous. Trimming shortened V by 4 bases and J by 9 bases, and 18 bases separated the two germline ends. CDR3 length: 14 amino acids. Looked up from germline, CDR1 is MNHNY and CDR2 is SVGAGI (reference sequence). CDR3 sequence reads: CASSSDVPLKAQYF. DNA of the CDR3: TGTGCCAGCAGTTCCGACGTCCCCCTTAAGGCCCAGTACTTC.

This clonotype has ten or more counts. This sequence joins TRBV7-9 and TRBJ1-4; 10 bases are shared with TRBD1. The junction had 3 bases not matched to a gene; V was cut back by 5 bases and J by 3 bases. This CDR3 has 15 residues. Germline CDR1 reads SEHNR; CDR2 reads FQNEAQ (reference sequence). CDR3 residues: CASSRDRGANEKLFF. CDR3 in DNA: TGTGCCAGCAGCCGGGACAGGGGTGCTAATGAAAAACTGTTTTTT.

There are a few counts of this clonotype. V and J are TRBV5-1 and TRBJ2-7, with D perhaps matching TRBD2 (6 bases). Trimming took off 4 bases at V and 0 bases at J, with 11 bases between the two ends. Germline V gives CDR1 SGHRS, CDR2 YFSETQ. The CDR3 is made up of 14 amino acids. CDR3 amino acids: CASSTRGSSYEQYF. Here the CDR3 DNA reads TGCGCCAGCAGCACCCGGGGGAGCTCCTACGAGCAGTACTTC.

The chain employs TRBV7-9 and TRBJ1-1; D unclear. Per germline, CDR1 SEHNR and CDR2 FQNEAQ (reference sequence). V lost 2 bases and J 6 bases, leaving 7 bases between the germline ends. The CDR3 is 12 amino acids. The CDR3 spells CASSLLVAEAFF. The CDR3 DNA sequence: TGTGCCAGCAGCTTATTAGTCGCTGAAGCTTTCTTT.

This clonotype was seen a few times. The V gene is TRBV4-3, the J gene TRBJ1-5; D gene unclear. Germline CDR1 is LGHNA and CDR2 is YSLEER. The V end was cut by 1 base, the J end by 3 bases, with 7 bases between. The CDR3 totals 14 residues. CDR3 DNA: TGCGCCAGCAGCCAAGGTCCAGACAATCAGCCCCAGCATTTT. Residues: CASSQGPDNQPQHF.